The 6 T cell receptor beta chains below come from one sample, sequenced in a study of T cell responses to AZD1222 COVID-19 vaccine. Sequenced by immunoSEQ multiplex PCR; TCRdb stores in-frame clones only, minus some. The table has 50,000 to 55,000 clones, 80% to 90% seen once. Sequencing was performed on peripheral blood, taken 28 days after the second AZD1222 dose. These receptors were collected from an adult who received the AZD1222 COVID-19 vaccine.

The chain is built from TRBV19 and TRBJ1-1, with a weak D call TRBD1 (5 bases). The CDR3 sequence is 16 residues long. V lost 4 bases to trimming and J lost 2 bases, with 17 bases between them. Germline lookup yields CDR1 LNHDA and CDR2 SQIVND (reference sequence). The CDR3 sequence: CASSRGDRTLNTEAFF. The CDR3 nucleotides read TGTGCCAGTAGTAGAGGAGACAGAACCCTCAACACTGAAGCTTTCTTT. Full variable domain (rest looked up from reference TRBV19 and TRBJ1-1): DGGITQSPKYLFRKEGQNVTLSCEQNLNHDAMYWYRQDPGQGLRLIYYSQIVNDFQKGDIAEGYSVSREKKESFPLTVTSAQKNPTAFYLCASSRGDRTLNTEAFFGQGTRLTVV.

The chain carries TRBV11-2 and TRBJ2-1; D possibly corresponds to TRBD1 (5 bases). Trimming left V 1 base short and J 4 bases short, with 11 bases between. Germline CDR1 and CDR2: SGHAT and FQNNGV. CDR3 length: 15 residues. The CDR3 DNA follows: TGTGCCAGCAGCTTAGGACGCCAGGGTTACAATGAGCAGTTCTTC. It codes for CASSLGRQGYNEQFF.

CDR3: CASSPEWLAGPEQYF. CDR3 bases: TGCGCCAGCAGCCCGGAGTGGCTAGCGGGACCCGAGCAGTACTTC. The genes are TRBV5-1 and TRBJ2-7; 9 positions agree with TRBD2. This CDR3 is built from 15 residues. V gave up 4 bases and J gave up 6 bases; unmatched junction bases: 11. The V gene's germline CDR1 is SGHRS and CDR2 YFSETQ.

The chain has TRBV4-1 and TRBJ2-7; 8 positions agree with TRBD2. The length of the CDR3 is 19 residues. Germline V gene sequence: CDR1 MGHRA, CDR2 YSYEKL. Trimming removed 0 bases from V and 1 base from J; junction bases left unmatched: 14. This CDR3 reads CASSQERPGIAGTSYEQYF. In DNA, the CDR3 is TGCGCCAGCAGCCAAGAGAGGCCGGGGATAGCGGGGACATCCTACGAGCAGTACTTC.

The V and J genes are TRBV27 and TRBJ2-1, with 9 bases lining up with TRBD2. J gave up 4 bases and V 3 bases, and 4 bases lay outside the gene matches. CDR1 is MNHEY, CDR2 SMNVEV, per germline (reference sequence). The CDR3 loop spans 15 amino acids. The chain's CDR3 is CASSLRREGYNEQFF. CDR3 sequence (DNA): TGTGCCAGCAGTTTGCGGCGGGAGGGTTACAATGAGCAGTTCTTC.

This chain connects TRBV5-1 to TRBJ1-4; 12 nucleotides line up with TRBD1. The germline gives CDR1 SGHRS, CDR2 YFSETQ. Losses at the gene ends were 4 bases for V and 2 bases for J; bases not matched to a gene: 6. This CDR3 is built from 17 residues. The CDR3 region is CASSPYGTGGTNEKLFF. For the CDR3, the DNA is TGCGCCAGCAGCCCATACGGGACAGGGGGCACTAATGAAAAACTGTTTTTT.